The 18 T cell receptor beta chains below all came from one sample that was sequenced in a study of technical replicates of blood from several donors. Sequenced by immunoSEQ multiplex PCR; TCRdb stores in-frame clones only, minus some. The repertoire holds approximately 99,000 clones, with about 95% as singletons. The sample consisted of T cells isolated from PBMCs. The receptors stem from a human donor in good health.

The J gene is TRBJ2-1, the V gene TRBV27, with TRBD2 identical over 7 bases. The CDR3 is made up of 14 amino acids. Germline V CDR1 and CDR2: MNHEY, SMNVEV (reference sequence). V shed 5 bases, J shed 6 bases, and the junction held 7 bases outside the gene matches. The CDR3 region is CASSGERELNEQFF. The CDR3 nucleotides are TGTGCCAGCAGTGGGGAGCGGGAACTCAATGAGCAGTTCTTC.

This clone has just one count. This chain links TRBV27 with TRBJ1-2; D is uncertain. V gave up 3 bases and J gave up 7 bases, with 15 bases separating them. The CDR3 sequence is 14 residues long. The germline V gene has CDR1 MNHEY and CDR2 SMNVEV (reference sequence). CDR3 sequence (DNA): TGTGCCAGCAGTTTGATAGCGGGCGGCGGTGGCTACACCTTC. Its protein is CASSLIAGGGGYTF.

The chain joins TRBV27 to TRBJ2-7; possibly TRBD2 for D (6 bases). Germline V CDR1 and CDR2: MNHEY, SMNVEV (reference sequence). V dropped 6 bases and J dropped 4 bases, with 19 bases sitting between them. The CDR3 is 15 residues long. The DNA for the CDR3 is TGTGCCAGCAGCCGACTAGGAACCCTATCGTACGAGCAGTACTTC. Translated, it gives CASSRLGTLSYEQYF.

V is TRBV11-2 and J is TRBJ2-5; D is unresolved. The CDR3 length is 13 residues. V was cut by 7 bases and J by 5 bases, with 14 bases left in between. CDR1 is SGHAT and CDR2 is FQNNGV in the germline V gene. The CDR3 DNA follows: TGTGCCAGCACCCTTCCCCTTGTGGAGACCCAGTACTTC. It specifies CASTLPLVETQYF.

The V and J genes are TRBV10-3 and TRBJ1-2; D ambiguous. V lost 4 bases and J lost 2, with 8 bases in between. Germline V lookup: CDR1 ENHRY, CDR2 SYGVKD. The CDR3 contains 13 residues. Here the CDR3 DNA reads TGTGCCATCAGTGTAGCCCAAAACTATGGCTACACCTTC. Protein product: CAISVAQNYGYTF.

This clone was recorded only once. This chain links TRBV6-5 with TRBJ2-7, with a weak D call TRBD1 (5 bases). Germline V gives CDR1 MNHEY, CDR2 SVGAGI. Trimming pared 2 bases from V and 2 bases from J, leaving 13 bases between. CDR3 length: 15 amino acids. The CDR3 region is CASSYGQGSTYEQYF. In nucleotides, the CDR3 is TGTGCCAGCAGTTACGGGCAGGGCTCCACCTACGAGCAGTACTTC.

The J gene is TRBJ2-5, the V gene TRBV6-6, with 7 bases fitting TRBD2. V gave up 5 bases and J gave up 0 bases; unmatched junction bases: 9. The CDR3 sequence is 16 residues long. Germline CDR1 and CDR2: MNHNY and SVGAGI (reference sequence). This CDR3 is CASSQRLAWDQETQYF. CDR3 sequence (DNA): TGTGCCAGCAGTCAGAGACTAGCTTGGGACCAAGAGACCCAGTACTTC.

The chain links TRBV19 to TRBJ2-1; 7 bases fit TRBD1. V lost 5 bases, J lost 9 bases, and 10 bases stayed unmatched. Per the germline V gene, CDR1 is LNHDA and CDR2 is SQIVND (reference sequence). This CDR3 is built from 14 residues. CDR3 in DNA: TGTGCCAGTAGTTTCAGGACAGGCCTAGTTGAGCAGTTCTTC. As protein: CASSFRTGLVEQFF.

The chain has TRBV25-1 and TRBJ2-1; 9 bases map to TRBD2. CDR3 size: 14 residues. V was pared by 9 bases and J by 4 bases, with 7 bases of the junction left unmatched. Per germline, CDR1 MGHDK and CDR2 SYGVNS. CDR3 amino acids: CARLAGVRYNEQFF. The CDR3 DNA reads TGTGCCAGATTAGCGGGAGTAAGGTACAATGAGCAGTTCTTC.

CDR3: CASSATGTSGTGGELFF. The CDR3 DNA is TGTGCCAGCAGCGCTACCGGGACTAGTGGGACGGGCGGGGAGCTGTTTTTT. The rearrangement uses TRBV9 and TRBJ2-2; 8 nucleotides agree with TRBD2. CDR3 length equals 17 residues. Trimming at V came to 3 bases and at J to 7 bases, leaving 14 bases not matched to a gene. CDR1 and CDR2 from the germline V gene are SGDLS and YYNGEE.

The rearrangement uses TRBV7-2 and TRBJ2-7; maybe TRBD1 (5 bases). V lost 8 bases to trimming and J lost 7 bases, with 24 bases between them. CDR1 and CDR2 from the germline V gene are SGHTA and FQGNSA. This CDR3 region has 15 residues. CDR3 nucleotide sequence: TGTGCCAGCCTTGTCTGGACCACCCAGGGTTATGAGCAGTACTTC. Its protein is CASLVWTTQGYEQYF. Full variable domain (rest looked up from reference TRBV7-2 and TRBJ2-7): GAGVSQSPSNKVTEKGKDVELRCDPISGHTALYWYRQSLGQGLEFLIYFQGNSAPDKSGLPSDRFSAERTGGSVSTLTIQRTQQEDSAVYLCASLVWTTQGYEQYFGPGTRLTVT.

CDR3 loop: CASSQDLREKSETQYF. The DNA for the CDR3 is TGCGCCAGCAGCCAAGATCTTCGGGAGAAATCCGAGACCCAGTACTTC. The chain joins TRBV4-1 to TRBJ2-5; the D gene is possibly TRBD2 (6 bases). Germline V gene data show CDR1 as MGHRA and CDR2 as YSYEKL. V lost 0 bases, J lost 5 bases, and 16 bases lay in between. The CDR3 is 16 amino acids.

This chain connects TRBV19 to TRBJ2-7; D not certain. The germline V gene has CDR1 LNHDA and CDR2 SQIVND (reference sequence). The CDR3 covers 14 residues. V was shortened by 0 bases and J by 1 base, with 7 bases between the two germline ends. CDR3: CASSIDGFSYEQYF. Here the CDR3 DNA reads TGTGCCAGTAGTATAGATGGCTTTTCCTACGAGCAGTACTTC.

The V and J genes are TRBV28 and TRBJ1-5; D uncertain. Trimming removed 3 bases from V and 7 bases from J, with 13 bases in between. There are 14 residues in the CDR3. CDR1 and CDR2 from the germline V gene are MDHEN and SYDVKM. CDR3 protein: CASSLVIAEQPQHF. The CDR3 DNA reads as TGTGCCAGCAGTTTGGTAATTGCGGAACAGCCCCAGCATTTT.

The V and J genes are TRBV10-3 and TRBJ2-5, with 9 bases that match TRBD2. The CDR3 spans 14 residues. Germline CDR1 ENHRY, CDR2 SYGVKD. The J segment lost 5 bases and the V segment lost 11 bases, leaving 12 bases of the junction unmatched. DNA for the CDR3: TGTGCCTCGACCGCGGGAGGGCCCTCGGAGACCCAGTACTTC. Amino acid sequence: CASTAGGPSETQYF.

The chain is built from TRBV6-1 and TRBJ2-7; 7 bases align to TRBD2. Germline-derived CDR1 and CDR2 are MNHNS and SASEGT. The J segment lost 0 bases and the V segment lost 6 bases, leaving 8 bases of the junction unmatched. The length of the CDR3 is 15 residues. The CDR3 loop is CASRGGTTPSYEQYF. CDR3 sequence (DNA): TGTGCCAGCAGGGGAGGGACTACGCCCTCCTACGAGCAGTACTTC.

This chain connects TRBV5-1 to TRBJ2-1; 7 bases agree with TRBD2. The CDR3 loop spans 13 amino acids. Germline CDR1 SGHRS, CDR2 YFSETQ. V was pared by 5 bases and J by 9 bases, with 8 bases of the junction left unmatched. The CDR3 nucleotides are TGCGCCAGCAGATTCGACTCGGGGGGTGAGCAGTTCTTC. Protein: CASRFDSGGEQFF. The whole variable domain, filled in from reference TRBV5-1 and TRBJ2-1, reads KAGVTQTPRYLIKTRGQQVTLSCSPISGHRSVSWYQQTPGQGLQFLFEYFSETQRNKGNFPGRFSGRQFSNSRSEMNVSTLELGDSALYLCASRFDSGGEQFFGPGTRLTVL.

The gene calls are TRBV28 and TRBJ2-7, with TRBD1 identical over 8 bases. The germline V gene has CDR1 MDHEN and CDR2 SYDVKM. The CDR3 loop spans 15 amino acids. V was pared by 7 bases and J by 2 bases, with 10 bases of the junction left unmatched. This CDR3 is CASTNNRGFAYEQYF. The CDR3 DNA sequence: TGTGCCAGCACAAACAACAGGGGGTTCGCCTACGAGCAGTACTTC. The whole variable domain, filled in from reference TRBV28 and TRBJ2-7, reads DVKVTQSSRYLVKRTGEKVFLECVQDMDHENMFWYRQDPGLGLRLIYFSYDVKMKEKGDIPEGYSVSREKKERFSLILESASTNQTSMYLCASTNNRGFAYEQYFGPGTRLTVT.